Below, 32 T cell receptor beta chains from the same sample are listed, as sequenced in a study of T cell repertoires in cytomegalovirus infection. TCRdb re-derived calls from the reads in MiXCR, one entry per CDR3 protein. The sample gives some 97,000 distinct CDR3 sequences, more than 20% of which show up once; approximately 39% is in the top ten. Source material: CD8+ T cells from PBMCs. These receptor sequences come from a human donor in good health (CMV status not recorded). Some clones in this sample may be carry-over from other donors' samples.

The chain is built from TRBV6-2 or TRBV6-3 and TRBJ1-5; tentative D call: TRBD1 (5 bases). The V and J ends lost 2 bases and 3 bases respectively, with 11 bases between them. The CDR3 is 15 residues long. CDR1 is MNHEY and CDR2 is SVGEGT in the germline V gene. The CDR3 sequence is CASSYLGRDNQPQHF. CDR3 nucleotides: TGTGCCAGCAGTTACCTGGGACGAGACAATCAGCCCCAGCATTTT.

With regard to this clonotype: A clone one base away is much larger, so this may be a read error. This chain connects TRBV30 to TRBJ1-5; no reliable D call. The CDR3 length is 14 residues. The V end lost 5 bases, the J end lost 2 bases, and 13 bases lay between the germline ends. Germline V lookup: CDR1 GTSNPN, CDR2 SVGIG (reference sequence). The chain's CDR3 is CAWDGRMGNQPQHF. The CDR3, as DNA: TGTGCCTGGGATGGGAGAATGGGCAATCAGCCCCAGCATTTT.

This clonotype turned up a few times. The DNA for the CDR3 is TGTGCCAGCAGTTTCCCCCCAGAAGAGACCCAGTACTTC. Translated: CASSFPPEETQYF. The chain joins TRBV28 to TRBJ2-5, with D unresolved. With 3 bases removed from V and 3 bases from J, the gap between germline ends came to 8 bases. CDR1 and CDR2 (germline): MDHEN, SYDVKM. This CDR3 is built from 13 residues.

The chain joins TRBV14 to TRBJ2-7, with 7 bases lining up with TRBD1. Looked up from germline, CDR1 is SGHDN and CDR2 is FVKESK. The CDR3 loop spans 16 amino acids. The J segment lost 1 base and the V segment lost 1 base, leaving 7 bases of the junction unmatched. The CDR3 region is CASSQVTTGISYEQYF. The CDR3, as DNA: TGTGCCAGCAGCCAAGTCACGACAGGGATTTCCTACGAGCAGTACTTC.

This clonotype was found many times. The chain has TRBV7-3 and TRBJ1-1; the D gene is possibly TRBD1 (6 bases). The V and J ends lost 4 bases and 4 bases respectively, with 13 bases between them. There are 14 residues in the CDR3. Germline values: CDR1 SGHTA, CDR2 FQGTGA. The DNA for the CDR3 is TGTGCCAGCAGCTCTCTTGGGGGGCCCACTGAAGCTTTCTTT. Translating it yields CASSSLGGPTEAFF.

In this sample, this clonotype turned up many times. The chain couples TRBV7-2 to TRBJ2-1, with D perhaps TRBD2 (7 bases). CDR3 length: 16 amino acids. The germline V gene has CDR1 SGHTA and CDR2 FQGNSA. V lost 5 bases to trimming and J lost 8 bases, with 22 bases between them. In DNA form, the CDR3 reads TGTGCCAGCAGCAGCTTCTTGGGGGGGCGCACCCATGAGCAGTTCTTC. This translates into CASSSFLGGRTHEQFF.

This clonotype was seen ten or more times. The chain has TRBV7-8 and TRBJ2-3, with TRBD2 matching over 9 bases. With 5 bases clipped from V and 0 bases from J, the junction kept 9 bases outside the gene matches. The CDR3 runs 17 residues. Germline-derived CDR1 and CDR2 are SGHVS and FQNEAQ. Written as DNA, the CDR3 is TGTGCCAGCAGCGCCTCGCGACTAGCGGATAGCACAGATACGCAGTATTTT. Its translation is CASSASRLADSTDTQYF.

This clonotype showed up just a few times. This chain joins TRBV4-1 and TRBJ2-5, with 9 bases matching TRBD1. Germline V gives CDR1 MGHRA, CDR2 YSYEKL. The trim removed 3 bases at V and 5 bases at J, leaving 4 bases unmatched. CDR3 length: 14 residues. CDR3 in DNA: TGCGCCAGCAGCCATGGGACAGGGATTGAGACCCAGTACTTC. Protein sequence: CASSHGTGIETQYF.

CDR3: CASSPQGGAGNTEAFF. The DNA for the CDR3 is TGTGCCAGCAGCCCTCAAGGGGGCGCAGGGAACACTGAAGCTTTCTTT. The chain employs TRBV7-9 and TRBJ1-1; 7 nucleotides line up with TRBD1. The CDR3 sequence is 16 residues long. Germline CDR1 and CDR2: SEHNR and FQNEAQ (reference sequence). V was pared by 5 bases and J by 1 base, with 10 bases of the junction left unmatched.

V gene TRBV24-1 combines with J gene TRBJ2-1, with 8 bases identical to TRBD2. J lost 2 bases, V lost 4 bases, and 3 bases had no gene match. CDR1 KGHDR and CDR2 SFDVKD come from the germline V gene. The CDR3 runs 15 residues. The CDR3 reads CATSDGGVAYNEQFF. The CDR3 region has the DNA TGTGCCACCAGTGACGGGGGGGTTGCCTACAATGAGCAGTTCTTC.

CDR3 loop: CASSEGDEQFF. CDR3 coding DNA: TGTGCCAGCAGTGAAGGGGATGAGCAGTTCTTC. The chain couples TRBV25-1 to TRBJ2-1; D is unclear. Germline CDR1 and CDR2: MGHDK and SYGVNS. Trimming cost V 2 bases and J 8 bases, with 4 bases left between them. This CDR3 contains 11 residues.

The V gene is TRBV5-4, the J gene TRBJ2-1; D remains ambiguous. This CDR3 contains 11 residues. V was trimmed by 4 bases and J by 7 bases, leaving 6 bases between them. Per germline, CDR1 SGHNT and CDR2 YYREEE (reference sequence). CDR3 bases: TGTGCCAGCAGCGGGGTTAATGAGCAGTTCTTC. As protein: CASSGVNEQFF.

This clonotype was seen at least ten times. CDR3 sequence reads: CASSHDRGSYEQYF. The DNA for the CDR3 is TGCGCCAGCAGCCACGATCGGGGGTCCTACGAGCAGTACTTC. V and J are TRBV4-1 and TRBJ2-7, with a tentative D call TRBD2 (6 bases). The ends were cut back, 3 bases at V and 1 base at J, with 10 bases in the middle. The CDR3 consists of 14 residues. CDR1 MGHRA and CDR2 YSYEKL come from the germline V gene.

The chain uses TRBV28 and TRBJ2-7; TRBD2 matches at 7 bases. This CDR3 comprises 15 residues. Trimming at V came to 5 bases and at J to 5 bases, leaving 12 bases not matched to a gene. Germline V gene lookup returns CDR1 MDHEN and CDR2 SYDVKM. The chain's CDR3 is CASSAWGGTSNEQYF. In nucleotides, the CDR3 is TGTGCCAGCAGTGCGTGGGGGGGAACATCGAACGAGCAGTACTTC.

The chain couples TRBV7-8 to TRBJ1-4; 9 nucleotides line up with TRBD1. The J segment lost 4 bases and the V segment lost 5 bases, leaving 2 bases of the junction unmatched. Germline loops: CDR1 SGHVS, CDR2 FQNEAQ. The CDR3 runs to 14 residues. The CDR3 region is CASSKDRGNEKLFF. The CDR3 DNA is TGTGCCAGCAGCAAGGACAGGGGTAATGAAAAACTGTTTTTT.

The V gene is TRBV4-1, the J gene TRBJ2-2; D may correspond to TRBD1 or TRBD2 (5 bases each). Per germline, CDR1 MGHRA and CDR2 YSYEKL. With 3 bases removed from V and 5 bases from J, the gap between germline ends came to 16 bases. The CDR3 has 16 residues. The CDR3 bases are TGCGCCAGCAGCCAGACTTTCGGGACGGAGACCGGGGAGCTGTTTTTT. Protein sequence: CASSQTFGTETGELFF.

In DNA form, the CDR3 reads TGTGCCAGCAGCTTAGAGCTCCAGGGTGGTACTGAAGCTTTCTTT. Translating gives CASSLELQGGTEAFF. The chain has TRBV7-6 and TRBJ1-1, with a possible D match to TRBD1 (5 bases). The CDR3 is 15 residues long. CDR1 SGHVS and CDR2 FNYEAQ come from the germline V gene. Trimming took 1 base from V and 5 from J, leaving 14 bases between them.

This clonotype has ten or more counts. The chain recombines TRBV20-1 with TRBJ1-1, with D maybe TRBD1 (6 bases). The CDR3 spans 14 residues. Deletions cut 5 bases from V and 1 base from J, with 14 bases between. CDR1 DFQATT and CDR2 SNEGSKA come from the germline V gene (reference sequence). As DNA, the CDR3 is TGCAGTGCTTTTTCCCCGGGACAGAACACTGAAGCTTTCTTT. Translated: CSAFSPGQNTEAFF.

Notes on this clonotype: This CDR3 is missing its conserved last phenylalanine or tryptophan, likely due to a read error. This rearrangement joins TRBV12-5 to TRBJ1-2, with unresolved D. From germline, CDR1 is LGHNT and CDR2 FRNRAP. V was cut by 0 bases and J by 8 bases, with 10 bases left in between. The CDR3 consists of 13 residues. For the CDR3, the DNA is TGTGCTAGTGGTTTGGTACGTGACGGCGGCTACACCTCC. Its translation is CASGLVRDGGYTS.

The V call is TRBV19, the J call TRBJ2-5; tentatively, D is TRBD2 (5 bases). From germline, CDR1 is LNHDA and CDR2 SQIVND (reference sequence). This CDR3 contains 13 residues. V was pared by 2 bases and J by 5 bases, with 9 bases between. CDR3: CASSIRGSETQYF. The CDR3 coding sequence is TGTGCCAGTAGTATAAGAGGGAGCGAGACCCAGTACTTC.

The chain couples TRBV7-9 to TRBJ1-2, with D uncertain. CDR3 length: 13 residues. Trimming pared 5 bases from V and 0 bases from J, leaving 7 bases between. CDR1 and CDR2 from the germline V gene are SEHNR and FQNEAQ (reference sequence). This CDR3 reads CASSTIANYGYTF. CDR3 bases: TGTGCCAGCAGCACAATCGCTAACTATGGCTACACCTTC.

The V call is TRBV12-3 or TRBV12-4, the J call TRBJ2-1; D call uncertain. The V and J ends lost 6 bases and 4 bases respectively, with 13 bases between them. The CDR3 spans 14 residues. The CDR3 loop reads CASSPTSRYNEQFF. The CDR3 coding sequence is TGTGCCAGCAGCCCGACTTCACGGTACAATGAGCAGTTCTTC.

The chain couples TRBV28 to TRBJ1-5; unclear D gene. The CDR3 has 14 amino acids. Germline V gene sequence: CDR1 MDHEN, CDR2 SYDVKM. V lost 3 bases, J lost 3 bases, and 9 bases lay in between. The DNA for the CDR3 is TGTGCCAGCAGTTTTAAGGGTTTCAATCAGCCCCAGCATTTT. It yields the protein CASSFKGFNQPQHF.

There are many counts of this clonotype. This chain connects TRBV6-2 or TRBV6-3 to TRBJ2-1; TRBD1 agrees at 10 bases. Germline values: CDR1 MNHEY, CDR2 SVGEGT. The V gene end was trimmed by 5 bases and the J gene end by 7 bases; junction bases not matched to a gene: 8. This CDR3 region has 15 residues. The CDR3, as DNA: TGTGCCAGCAGTCCAGGGACAGGGGTATTGAATGAGCAGTTCTTC. Translating it yields CASSPGTGVLNEQFF.

Notes on this clonotype: This may be a read error: a much more frequent sequence differs by one nucleotide. This chain uses TRBV7-2 with TRBJ2-5; D unclear. The CDR3 totals 12 residues. Germline-derived CDR1 and CDR2 are SGHTA and FQGNSA. V dropped 5 bases and J dropped 7 bases, with 11 bases sitting between them. For the CDR3, the DNA is TGTGCCAGCAGCCCGGGTCCGTGGACCCAGTACTTC. Encoded protein: CASSPGPWTQYF.

The chain uses TRBV12-3 or TRBV12-4 and TRBJ2-5; 11 bases align to TRBD2. This CDR3 is built from 18 residues. Trimming cost V 5 bases and J 2 bases; bases outside gene matches: 13. Written as DNA, the CDR3 is TGTGCCAGCAGTCCCGGACTAGCGGGCGTCCTAGTTCAAGAGACCCAGTACTTC. Its translation: CASSPGLAGVLVQETQYF.

This clonotype was detected a few times. The V and J genes are TRBV7-2 and TRBJ2-1, with TRBD2 matching over 12 bases. Germline V gene lookup returns CDR1 SGHTA and CDR2 FQGNSA. The V segment lost 5 bases and the J segment 8 bases; nucleotides outside the gene matches: 7. The CDR3 has 15 residues. The CDR3 region is CASSPLAGGPDEQFF. The CDR3 DNA reads as TGTGCCAGCAGCCCCCTAGCGGGAGGGCCGGATGAGCAGTTCTTC.

This clonotype was detected only a few times. V usage is TRBV7-9 and J usage is TRBJ1-1; D not certain. The germline V gene has CDR1 SEHNR and CDR2 FQNEAQ (reference sequence). The V and J ends lost 5 bases and 2 bases respectively, with 6 bases between them. This CDR3 comprises 12 residues. CDR3 sequence reads: CASSLINTEAFF. CDR3 bases: TGTGCCAGCAGCCTCATAAACACTGAAGCTTTCTTT. The whole variable domain, filled in from reference TRBV7-9 and TRBJ1-1, reads DTGVSQNPRHKITKRGQNVTFRCDPISEHNRLYWYRQTLGQGPEFLTYFQNEAQLEKSRLLSDRFSAERPKGSFSTLEIQRTEQGDSAMYLCASSLINTEAFFGQGTRLTVV.

This clonotype was detected many times. The gene calls are TRBV12-3 or TRBV12-4 and TRBJ2-5, with 8 positions matching TRBD1. Losses at the gene ends were 3 bases for V and 1 base for J; bases not matched to a gene: 7. The CDR3 spans 16 residues. The CDR3 here is CASSLAGGIIQETQYF. The CDR3 bases are TGTGCCAGCAGTTTGGCAGGGGGCATAATCCAAGAGACCCAGTACTTC.

This clonotype was counted a few times. The chain joins TRBV6-1 to TRBJ2-7; no reliable D call. The CDR3 sequence is 16 residues long. Germline loops: CDR1 MNHNS, CDR2 SASEGT. V shed 0 bases and J shed 0 bases, with 12 bases lying between them. The CDR3 bases are TGTGCCAGCAGTGAAGCGCGGTTGGGCCTCTCCTACGAGCAGTACTTC. Protein sequence: CASSEARLGLSYEQYF.

The chain is built from TRBV18 and TRBJ2-7, with 8 bases that match TRBD1. This CDR3 spans 15 amino acids. Germline trimming cut 0 bases from V and 4 bases from J; bases unmatched to any gene: 5. Germline CDR1 and CDR2: KGHSH and LQKENI. The CDR3 DNA follows: TGTGCCAGCTCACCACCTCAGGGGGCGGTTTACGAGCAGTACTTC. Amino acids: CASSPPQGAVYEQYF.

The chain carries TRBV7-8 and TRBJ1-2; the D is unclear. The germline gives CDR1 SGHVS, CDR2 FQNEAQ. This CDR3 has 13 amino acids. The ends were cut back, 5 bases at V and 4 bases at J, with 11 bases in the middle. CDR3 sequence: CASSRRAGYGYTF. The CDR3 bases are TGTGCCAGCAGCCGACGGGCCGGCTATGGCTACACCTTC.